A single sample gave rise to the 32 T cell receptor beta chains below, sequenced in a study of naive and memory T cell subsets. Both TRBC1 and TRBC2 were covered by a beta constant-region primer of two equimolar oligonucleotides. Ligated cDNA was amplified by four rounds of PCR with nested alpha and beta constant-region primers and SP2. TCRdb ran MiXCR on the UMI-ligation and nested PCR reads and lists one entry per CDR3 protein. This table holds roughly 80,000 distinct CDR3 sequences, around 9% found once. Sequences were obtained from naive CD8+ T cells from blood. These receptor sequences come from a human donor in good health.

The chain employs TRBV29-1 and TRBJ1-2; D gene ambiguous. Germline CDR1 is SQVTM and CDR2 is ANQGSEA. The V end lost 2 bases, the J end lost 3 bases, and 4 bases lay between the germline ends. CDR3 size: 11 residues. The CDR3 DNA is TGCAGCGTTGAATTGGACTATGGCTACACCTTC. Protein product: CSVELDYGYTF.

This clonotype was observed many times. V is TRBV7-8 and J is TRBJ2-5; D remains unclear. This CDR3 is built from 14 residues. Trimming cost V 5 bases and J 4 bases, with 14 bases left between them. CDR1 and CDR2 from the germline V gene are SGHVS and FQNEAQ. CDR3 protein: CASSQLTLGETQYF. CDR3 nucleotide sequence: TGTGCCAGCAGCCAGTTGACTCTTGGAGAGACCCAGTACTTC.

This clonotype was counted at least ten times. The chain combines TRBV27 with TRBJ2-1; 11 nucleotides match TRBD2. V shed 5 bases and J 4 bases; nucleotides not matched to a gene: 4. Germline V gene data show CDR1 as MNHEY and CDR2 as SMNVEV (reference sequence). CDR3 size: 15 residues. The CDR3 nucleotides are TGTGCCAGCAGTCCCGGGACTAGCGGATACAATGAGCAGTTCTTC. It codes for CASSPGTSGYNEQFF.

This clonotype was seen a few times. The chain links TRBV20-1 to TRBJ2-1, with D perhaps assigned TRBD1 or TRBD2 (5 bases each). V lost 3 bases to trimming and J lost 7 bases, with 16 bases between them. CDR1 and CDR2 (germline): DFQATT, SNEGSKA (reference sequence). This CDR3 has 14 amino acids. The CDR3 spells CSARGRDLGNEQFF. The CDR3 nucleotides read TGCAGTGCTAGGGGCCGGGACCTGGGGAATGAGCAGTTCTTC.

This clonotype was seen a few times. The rearrangement joins TRBV7-3 to TRBJ2-5; TRBD2 might be the D (5 bases). Per germline, CDR1 SGHTA and CDR2 FQGTGA. Trimming removed 2 bases at V and 4 bases at J, with 8 bases between. The CDR3 loop spans 13 amino acids. The CDR3 is CASSLYGGETQYF. The CDR3 DNA follows: TGTGCCAGCAGCTTATACGGAGGAGAGACCCAGTACTTC.

Ten or more counts support this clonotype. DNA of the CDR3: TGCGCCAGCAGCCAAGATCCGGGAGAATACTACGAGCAGTACTTC. Amino acid sequence: CASSQDPGEYYEQYF. This sequence joins TRBV4-3 and TRBJ2-7; the D gene is possibly TRBD2 (6 bases). The CDR3 extends over 15 amino acids. The germline V gene encodes CDR1 LGHNA and CDR2 YSLEER. V was clipped by 0 bases and J by 3 bases, with 12 bases between them.

This clonotype was seen ten or more times. The chain links TRBV7-7 to TRBJ2-6; either TRBD1 or TRBD2 may supply D (5 bases each). The CDR3 is made up of 15 amino acids. V lost 3 bases to trimming and J lost 8 bases, with 14 bases between them. Germline CDR1 reads SSHAT; CDR2 reads FNYEAQ (reference sequence). This chain's CDR3 is CASSFKGRPSNVLTF. Written as DNA, the CDR3 is TGTGCCAGCAGCTTTAAGGGACGCCCTTCCAACGTCCTGACTTTC.

This clonotype was detected ten times or more. This chain joins TRBV7-9 and TRBJ2-3; 12 bases are a match to TRBD2. The CDR3 spans 22 residues. The V gene's germline CDR1 is SEHNR and CDR2 FQNEAQ (reference sequence). The V gene end was trimmed by 4 bases and the J gene end by 0 bases; junction bases not matched to a gene: 20. CDR3 coding DNA: TGTGCCAGCAGCTACCCCGAGGTTATAGGACTAGCGGGATTTACTAGCACAGATACGCAGTATTTT. It codes for CASSYPEVIGLAGFTSTDTQYF.

There are a few counts of this clonotype. The rearrangement joins TRBV28 to TRBJ1-5; the D gene is possibly TRBD1 (6 bases). The CDR3 sequence is 15 residues long. The germline gives CDR1 MDHEN, CDR2 SYDVKM. V shed 6 bases and J shed 5 bases, with 17 bases lying between them. CDR3: CASSPPGAVDQPQHF. DNA of the CDR3: TGTGCCAGCAGCCCCCCAGGGGCAGTCGATCAGCCCCAGCATTTT.

This clonotype was seen at least ten times. The chain employs TRBV20-1 and TRBJ2-3; the D call may be TRBD1 or TRBD2 (5 bases each). The V and J ends lost 3 bases and 5 bases respectively, with 18 bases between them. The CDR3 loop spans 15 amino acids. Per the germline V gene, CDR1 is DFQATT and CDR2 is SNEGSKA (reference sequence). CDR3 in DNA: TGCAGTGCTAGCCCCCGGGACCCGTTCGTAGATACGCAGTATTTT. Protein product: CSASPRDPFVDTQYF.

This clonotype has just a few counts. The chain recombines TRBV12-3 or TRBV12-4 with TRBJ2-1; D assignment may be TRBD1 or TRBD2 (5 bases each). V lost 6 bases and J 0 bases, leaving 15 bases between the germline ends. The CDR3 covers 16 residues. CDR3 DNA: TGTGCCAGCAGCCCTCCGGGACCGATCTCCTACAATGAGCAGTTCTTC. Protein: CASSPPGPISYNEQFF.

This clonotype was seen ten or more times. The chain has TRBV5-1 and TRBJ2-5; D not resolved. The ends were cut back, 0 bases at V and 0 bases at J, with 9 bases in the middle. CDR3 length: 15 residues. Germline CDR1 SGHRS, CDR2 YFSETQ. CDR3 sequence: CASSLDISHQETQYF. The CDR3 coding sequence is TGCGCCAGCAGCTTGGACATCTCACACCAAGAGACCCAGTACTTC.

This clonotype was counted ten times or more. V usage is TRBV29-1 and J usage is TRBJ2-1; 15 bases match TRBD2. J was trimmed by 6 bases and V by 4 bases; bases with no gene match: 1. The CDR3 loop spans 14 amino acids. Germline CDR1 reads SQVTM; CDR2 reads ANQGSEA. The chain's CDR3 is CSVAGLAGGNEQFF. DNA of the CDR3: TGCAGCGTTGCGGGACTAGCGGGAGGCAATGAGCAGTTCTTC.

This clonotype was seen ten or more times. J is TRBJ2-7 and V is TRBV9, with D possibly TRBD2 on 5 matching bases. V lost 3 bases and J 2 bases, leaving 18 bases between the germline ends. Germline lookup yields CDR1 SGDLS and CDR2 YYNGEE. This CDR3 is 16 amino acids long. The CDR3 is CASSAAPGSVAYEQYF. The DNA of the CDR3 is TGTGCCAGCAGCGCTGCCCCGGGTAGCGTCGCCTACGAGCAGTACTTC.

The chain is built from TRBV12-5 and TRBJ2-3; D is ambiguous. Looked up from germline, CDR1 is LGHNT and CDR2 is FRNRAP. The V end was cut by 9 bases, the J end by 5 bases, with 9 bases between. There are 11 residues in the CDR3. The DNA for the CDR3 is TGTGCTAGCGCCTCACGAGATACGCAGTATTTT. Its protein product is CASASRDTQYF.

This clonotype was observed a handful of times. V usage is TRBV2 and J usage is TRBJ2-1; 7 bases agree with TRBD2. The germline V gene encodes CDR1 SNHLY and CDR2 FYNNEI. The V and J ends lost 7 bases and 0 bases, in that order; junction bases with no gene match: 6. The CDR3 length is 15 residues. CDR3: CASMDSGLSYNEQFF. In DNA, the CDR3 is TGTGCCAGCATGGATAGCGGGCTCTCCTACAATGAGCAGTTCTTC.

This chain connects TRBV4-1 to TRBJ2-7, with 10 bases that match TRBD2. This CDR3 is built from 15 residues. CDR1 MGHRA and CDR2 YSYEKL come from the germline V gene. With V trimmed by 0 bases and J by 3 bases, 2 bases remained unmatched. CDR3 nucleotide sequence: TGCGCCAGCAGCCAAGATCTAGCGGGAGTCTACGAGCAGTACTTC. This encodes CASSQDLAGVYEQYF.

The V and J genes are TRBV12-5 and TRBJ1-2; unclear D gene. The CDR3 is made up of 15 amino acids. Germline CDR1 and CDR2: LGHNT and FRNRAP. Between the trimmed V and J ends, which lost 3 bases and 7 bases, there was a span of 18 bases. The CDR3 coding sequence is TGTGCTAGTGGTTTAAGGGAGGGAGACTATGGTGGCTACACCTTC. Its protein is CASGLREGDYGGYTF.

This sequence joins TRBV11-2 and TRBJ2-1; 7 positions agree with TRBD1. CDR1 is SGHAT and CDR2 is FQNNGV in the germline V gene. V shed 5 bases, J shed 7 bases, and the junction held 8 bases outside the gene matches. There are 14 residues in the CDR3. CDR3 nucleotide sequence: TGTGCCAGCAGCCCGCGCGACAGGGTTAATGAGCAGTTCTTC. This sequence encodes CASSPRDRVNEQFF.

This clonotype was seen more than once but under ten times. The J gene is TRBJ1-1, the V gene TRBV5-1; D gene uncertain. This CDR3 contains 14 residues. Germline-derived CDR1 and CDR2 are SGHRS and YFSETQ. V was clipped by 1 base and J by 1 base, with 8 bases between them. The CDR3 nucleotides are TGCGCCAGCAGCTTGTTCGCGGAGAACACTGAAGCTTTCTTT. Protein sequence: CASSLFAENTEAFF.

This clonotype was counted only a few times. V gene TRBV27 combines with J gene TRBJ2-3; D call uncertain. V was trimmed by 5 bases and J by 4 bases, leaving 7 bases between them. CDR3 length: 12 residues. The V gene's germline CDR1 is MNHEY and CDR2 SMNVEV (reference sequence). The CDR3 loop is CASSRRPDTQYF. CDR3 DNA sequence: TGTGCCAGCAGTAGAAGGCCAGATACGCAGTATTTT.

This clonotype has a handful of counts. This chain uses TRBV27 with TRBJ2-2; 8 bases line up with TRBD1. Trimming took 2 bases from V and 4 from J; bases not matched to a gene: 3. In germline, CDR1 is MNHEY, CDR2 SMNVEV (reference sequence). The CDR3 has 15 residues. CDR3 residues: CASSLGTGGTGELFF. The DNA for the CDR3 is TGTGCCAGCAGTTTAGGTACAGGGGGCACCGGGGAGCTGTTTTTT.

This clonotype was seen a single time. Compared with germline, one end of the junction differs, possibly owing to a read error. The rearrangement links TRBV4-2 to TRBJ2-2, with a possible D match to TRBD2 (6 bases). The CDR3 sequence is 13 residues long. CDR1 and CDR2 from the germline V gene are LGHNA and YNFKEQ. CDR3 in DNA: TGTGCCAGCAGCAAAGAGGAGGGGTGGAGGCTGTTTTTT. Translating it yields CASSKEEGWRLFF.

The chain links TRBV29-1 to TRBJ2-7; tentative D call: TRBD2 (6 bases). CDR3 length: 13 amino acids. Trimming took off 5 bases at V and 2 bases at J, with 13 bases between the two ends. The V gene's germline CDR1 is SQVTM and CDR2 ANQGSEA. For the CDR3, the DNA is TGCAGCGTTCTAGCCCCTAGCGCCTACGAGCAGTACTTC. It yields the protein CSVLAPSAYEQYF.

The table lists this clonotype with a few counts. The J gene is TRBJ2-1, the V gene TRBV7-9; the D gene could be TRBD1 or TRBD2 (6 bases each). V lost 5 bases and J 1 base, leaving 12 bases between the germline ends. The germline CDR1 and CDR2 sequences are SEHNR and FQNEAQ (reference sequence). The length of the CDR3 is 15 residues. In DNA form, the CDR3 reads TGTGCCAGCAGCGGGGGGCAGATATCCTACAATGAGCAGTTCTTC. Protein product: CASSGGQISYNEQFF.

This clonotype was detected a few times. The chain uses TRBV4-1 and TRBJ2-7; 8 bases match TRBD1. Germline CDR1 reads MGHRA; CDR2 reads YSYEKL. V was clipped by 4 bases and J by 4 bases; unmatched bases: 6. The CDR3 sequence is 14 residues long. The CDR3: CASSPGQGRYEQYF. CDR3 DNA: TGCGCCAGCAGCCCCGGACAGGGTCGGTACGAGCAGTACTTC.

This clonotype was counted only a few times. CDR3 residues: CASSQAGGDMIFLWEQFF. CDR3 DNA: TGTGCCAGCAGCCAAGCTGGAGGGGACATGATTTTTTTGTGGGAGCAGTTCTTC. The chain uses TRBV4-2 and TRBJ2-1; D could derive from TRBD1 or TRBD2 (6 bases each). This CDR3 comprises 18 residues. Trimming took off 1 base at V and 10 bases at J, with 26 bases between the two ends. Germline lookup yields CDR1 LGHNA and CDR2 YNFKEQ.

The chain joins TRBV30 to TRBJ2-7; D possibly corresponds to TRBD1 (6 bases). Germline V gene sequence: CDR1 GTSNPN, CDR2 SVGIG (reference sequence). This CDR3 is built from 11 residues. Trimming took off 7 bases at V and 3 bases at J, with 10 bases between the two ends. CDR3 region: CAFGQSYEQYF. The CDR3 nucleotides read TGTGCCTTTGGACAGAGCTACGAGCAGTACTTC. Full variable domain (missing parts from reference TRBV30 and TRBJ2-7): SQTIHQWPATLVQPVGSPLSLECTVEGTSNPNLYWYRQAAGRGLQLLFYSVGIGQISSEVPQNLSASRPQDRQFILSSKKLLLSDSGFYLCAFGQSYEQYFGPGTRLTVT.

The CDR3 spells CSVLGDNEQFF. CDR3 DNA sequence: TGCAGCGTTCTAGGGGACAATGAGCAGTTCTTC. V and J are TRBV29-1 and TRBJ2-1; a possible D gene is TRBD1 (5 bases). The germline V gene has CDR1 SQVTM and CDR2 ANQGSEA. Trimming stripped 5 bases from V and 5 bases from J, with 7 bases between. There are 11 residues in the CDR3.

The gene calls are TRBV7-3 and TRBJ2-7; 8 bases line up with TRBD1. Germline V gene sequence: CDR1 SGHTA, CDR2 FQGTGA. Germline trimming cut 4 bases from V and 2 bases from J; bases unmatched to any gene: 7. The CDR3 is made up of 15 amino acids. The DNA for the CDR3 is TGTGCCAGCAGCTCTCAGGGGGCCCCTGCCTACGAGCAGTACTTC. Translating it yields CASSSQGAPAYEQYF. Together with reference TRBV7-3 and TRBJ2-7, the CDR3 gives the full variable domain: GAGVSQTPSNKVTEKGKYVELRCDPISGHTALYWYRQSLGQGPEFLIYFQGTGAADDSGLPNDRFFAVRPEGSVSTLKIQRTERGDSAVYLCASSSQGAPAYEQYFGPGTRLTVT.

V and J are TRBV10-3 and TRBJ2-5; unclear D gene. Germline V CDR1 and CDR2: ENHRY, SYGVKD. The CDR3 length is 16 residues. The V gene lost 3 bases and the J gene lost 2 bases, with 16 bases spanning the gap. The CDR3, as DNA: TGTGCCATCAGTGAAGACCTATTGAGTGGGCAAGAGACCCAGTACTTC. The encoded protein is CAISEDLLSGQETQYF.

This clonotype was seen many times. The rearrangement joins TRBV29-1 to TRBJ1-1; 8 bases map to TRBD1. CDR1 is SQVTM, CDR2 ANQGSEA, per germline. Unmatched junction bases numbered 5, after V lost 3 bases and J lost 2 bases. The CDR3 totals 14 residues. CDR3 amino acids: CSVDRQGINTEAFF. CDR3 nucleotide sequence: TGCAGCGTTGACCGACAGGGGATTAACACTGAAGCTTTCTTT.